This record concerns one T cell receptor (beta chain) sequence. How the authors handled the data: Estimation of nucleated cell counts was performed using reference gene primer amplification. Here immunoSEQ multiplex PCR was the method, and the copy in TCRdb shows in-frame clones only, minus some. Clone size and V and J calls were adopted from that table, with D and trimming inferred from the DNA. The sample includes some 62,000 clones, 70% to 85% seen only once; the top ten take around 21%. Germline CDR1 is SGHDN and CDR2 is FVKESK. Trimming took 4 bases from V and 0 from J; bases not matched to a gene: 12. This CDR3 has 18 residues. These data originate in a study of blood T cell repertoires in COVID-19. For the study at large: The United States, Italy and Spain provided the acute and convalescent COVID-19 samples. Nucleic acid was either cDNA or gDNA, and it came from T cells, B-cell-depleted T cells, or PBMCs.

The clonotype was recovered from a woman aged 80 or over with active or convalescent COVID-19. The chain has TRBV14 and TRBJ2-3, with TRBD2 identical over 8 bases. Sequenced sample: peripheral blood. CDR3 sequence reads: CASSPRLAISSSTDTQYF. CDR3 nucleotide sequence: TGTGCCAGCAGCCCACGACTAGCGATCAGTTCTAGCACAGATACGCAGTATTTT. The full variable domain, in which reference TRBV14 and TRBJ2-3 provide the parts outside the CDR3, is EAGVTQFPSHSVIEKGQTVTLRCDPISGHDNLYWYRRVMGKEIKFLLHFVKESKQDESGMPNNRFLAERTGGTYSTLKVQPAELEDSGVYFCASSPRLAISSSTDTQYFGPGTRLTVL.